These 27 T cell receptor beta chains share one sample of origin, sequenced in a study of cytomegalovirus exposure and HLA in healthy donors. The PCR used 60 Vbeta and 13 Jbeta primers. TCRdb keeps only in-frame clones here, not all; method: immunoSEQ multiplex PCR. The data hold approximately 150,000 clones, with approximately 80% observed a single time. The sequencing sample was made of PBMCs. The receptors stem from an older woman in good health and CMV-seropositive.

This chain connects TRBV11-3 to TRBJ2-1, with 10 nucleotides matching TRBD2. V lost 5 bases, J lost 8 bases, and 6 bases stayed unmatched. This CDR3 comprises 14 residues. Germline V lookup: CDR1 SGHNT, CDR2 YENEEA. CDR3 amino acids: CASSLSSGRDEQFF. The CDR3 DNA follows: TGTGCCAGCAGCCTCTCTAGCGGGAGAGATGAGCAGTTCTTC.

The CDR3 bases are TGTGCCAGCAGTTACTCGAGCGGCCGGGCTCGGTCACCCCTCCACTTT. This sequence encodes CASSYSSGRARSPLHF. The chain combines TRBV6-5 with TRBJ1-6; D uncertain. The CDR3 totals 16 residues. Looked up from germline, CDR1 is MNHEY and CDR2 is SVGAGI. V lost 0 bases and J 10 bases, leaving 16 bases between the germline ends.

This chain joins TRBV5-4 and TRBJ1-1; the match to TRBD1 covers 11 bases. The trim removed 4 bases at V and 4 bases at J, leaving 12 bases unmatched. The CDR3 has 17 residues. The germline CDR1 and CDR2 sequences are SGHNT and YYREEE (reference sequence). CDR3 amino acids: CASSSGQGARITTEAFF. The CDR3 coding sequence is TGTGCCAGCAGCAGTGGACAGGGGGCGAGGATTACCACTGAAGCTTTCTTT.

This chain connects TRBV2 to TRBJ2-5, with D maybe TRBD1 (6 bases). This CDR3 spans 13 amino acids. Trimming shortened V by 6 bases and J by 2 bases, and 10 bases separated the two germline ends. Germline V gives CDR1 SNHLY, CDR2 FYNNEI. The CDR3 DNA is TGTGCCAGCAGGGGGACACGACAAGAGACCCAGTACTTC. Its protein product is CASRGTRQETQYF.

The CDR3 protein is CASSEGGQGRNTEAFF. CDR3 nucleotides: TGTGCCAGCAGTGAAGGGGGACAGGGACGGAACACTGAAGCTTTCTTT. The V and J genes are TRBV2 and TRBJ1-1, with 9 bases that match TRBD1. Per germline, CDR1 SNHLY and CDR2 FYNNEI. The CDR3 extends over 16 amino acids. The ends lost 1 base at V and 1 base at J; junction bases unmatched: 4.

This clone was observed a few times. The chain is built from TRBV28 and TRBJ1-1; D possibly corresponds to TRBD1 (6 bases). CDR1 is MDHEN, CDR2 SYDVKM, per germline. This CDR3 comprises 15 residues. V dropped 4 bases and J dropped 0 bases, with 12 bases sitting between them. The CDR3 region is CASSYHRVVNTEAFF. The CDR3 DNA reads TGTGCCAGCAGTTACCACAGGGTGGTGAACACTGAAGCTTTCTTT. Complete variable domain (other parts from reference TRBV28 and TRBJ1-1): DVKVTQSSRYLVKRTGEKVFLECVQDMDHENMFWYRQDPGLGLRLIYFSYDVKMKEKGDIPEGYSVSREKKERFSLILESASTNQTSMYLCASSYHRVVNTEAFFGQGTRLTVV.

In nucleotides, the CDR3 is TGTGCCAGCAGTTATAGGGGGGGAATTACCGGGGAGCTGTTTTTT. Its translation is CASSYRGGITGELFF. This sequence joins TRBV6-5 and TRBJ2-2; D possibly corresponds to TRBD2 (7 bases). V was clipped by 3 bases and J by 5 bases, with 13 bases between them. Germline CDR1 is MNHEY and CDR2 is SVGAGI. The CDR3 spans 15 residues.

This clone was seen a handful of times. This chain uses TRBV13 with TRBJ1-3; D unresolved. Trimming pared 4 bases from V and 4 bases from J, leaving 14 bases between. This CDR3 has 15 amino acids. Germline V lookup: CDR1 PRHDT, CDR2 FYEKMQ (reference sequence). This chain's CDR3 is CASSSTAVLGNTIYF. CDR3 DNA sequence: TGTGCCAGCAGCTCAACGGCGGTCCTAGGAAACACCATATATTTT. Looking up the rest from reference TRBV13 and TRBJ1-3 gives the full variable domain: AAGVIQSPRHLIKEKRETATLKCYPIPRHDTVYWYQQGPGQDPQFLISFYEKMQSDKGSIPDRFSAQQFSDYHSELNMSSLELGDSALYFCASSSTAVLGNTIYFGEGSWLTVV.

CDR3 residues: CASSQVRGYEQYF. The CDR3 DNA is TGTGCCAGCAGCCAAGTGCGGGGCTACGAGCAGTACTTC. The chain couples TRBV14 to TRBJ2-7; D perhaps matches TRBD2 (6 bases). Germline V CDR1 and CDR2: SGHDN, FVKESK. The CDR3 runs to 13 residues. V shed 1 base and J shed 3 bases, with 7 bases lying between them. The whole variable domain, remainder taken from reference TRBV14 and TRBJ2-7, is EAGVTQFPSHSVIEKGQTVTLRCDPISGHDNLYWYRRVMGKEIKFLLHFVKESKQDESGMPNNRFLAERTGGTYSTLKVQPAELEDSGVYFCASSQVRGYEQYFGPGTRLTVT.

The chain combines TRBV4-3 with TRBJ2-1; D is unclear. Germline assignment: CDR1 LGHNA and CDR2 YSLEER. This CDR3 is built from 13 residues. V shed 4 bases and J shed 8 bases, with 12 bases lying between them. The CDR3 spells CASSPYQAYEQFF. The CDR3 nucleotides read TGCGCCAGCAGCCCTTACCAGGCGTATGAGCAGTTCTTC.

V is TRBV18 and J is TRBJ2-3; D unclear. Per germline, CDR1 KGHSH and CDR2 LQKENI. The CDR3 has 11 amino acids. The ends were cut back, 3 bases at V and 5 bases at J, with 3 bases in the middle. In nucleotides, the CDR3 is TGTGCCAGCTCACCTCAAGATACGCAGTATTTT. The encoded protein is CASSPQDTQYF.

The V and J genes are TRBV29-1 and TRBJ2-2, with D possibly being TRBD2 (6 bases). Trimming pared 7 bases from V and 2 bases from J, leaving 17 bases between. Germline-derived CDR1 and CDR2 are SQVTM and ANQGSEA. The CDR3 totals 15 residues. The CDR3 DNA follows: TGCAGCGCAGCGGCGGGACGGGCAAACACCGGGGAGCTGTTTTTT. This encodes CSAAAGRANTGELFF.

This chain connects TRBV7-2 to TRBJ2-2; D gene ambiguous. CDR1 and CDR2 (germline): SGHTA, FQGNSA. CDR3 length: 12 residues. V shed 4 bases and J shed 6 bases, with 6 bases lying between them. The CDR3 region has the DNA TGTGCCAGCAGCTATACACCCGGGGAGCTGTTTTTT. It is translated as CASSYTPGELFF.

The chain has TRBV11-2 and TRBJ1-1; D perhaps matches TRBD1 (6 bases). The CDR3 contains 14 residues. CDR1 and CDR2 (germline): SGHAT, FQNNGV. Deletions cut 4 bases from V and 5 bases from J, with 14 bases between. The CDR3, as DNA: TGTGCCAGCAGCTCCCTAGGGGGTCGGACTGAAGCTTTCTTT. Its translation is CASSSLGGRTEAFF. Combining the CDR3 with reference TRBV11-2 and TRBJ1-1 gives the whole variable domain EAGVAQSPRYKIIEKRQSVAFWCNPISGHATLYWYQQILGQGPKLLIQFQNNGVVDDSQLPKDRFSAERLKGVDSTLKIQPAKLEDSAVYLCASSSLGGRTEAFFGQGTRLTVV.

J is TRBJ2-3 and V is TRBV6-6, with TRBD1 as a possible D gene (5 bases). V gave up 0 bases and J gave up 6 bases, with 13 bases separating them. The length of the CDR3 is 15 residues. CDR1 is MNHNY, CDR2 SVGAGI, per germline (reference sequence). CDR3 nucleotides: TGTGCCAGCAGTTACTCACGCAGGGTCGGGGATACGCAGTATTTT. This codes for CASSYSRRVGDTQYF.

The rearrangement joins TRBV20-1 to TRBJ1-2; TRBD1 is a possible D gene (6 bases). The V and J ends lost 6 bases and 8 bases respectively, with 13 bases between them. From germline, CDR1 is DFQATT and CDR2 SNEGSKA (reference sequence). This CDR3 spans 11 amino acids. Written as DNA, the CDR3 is TGCAGTGCCAGAATAGGGGGAGGCTACACCTTC. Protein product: CSARIGGGYTF.

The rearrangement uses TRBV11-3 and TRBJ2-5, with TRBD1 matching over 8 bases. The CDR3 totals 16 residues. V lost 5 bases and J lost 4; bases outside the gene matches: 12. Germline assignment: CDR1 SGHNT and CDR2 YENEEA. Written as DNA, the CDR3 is TGTGCCAGCAGCCCTTACGCAGGGGGCGTGATAGAGACCCAGTACTTC. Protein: CASSPYAGGVIETQYF. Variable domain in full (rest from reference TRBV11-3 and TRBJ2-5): EAGVVQSPRYKIIEKKQPVAFWCNPISGHNTLYWYLQNLGQGPELLIRYENEEAVDDSQLPKDRFSAERLKGVDSTLKIQPAELGDSAVYLCASSPYAGGVIETQYFGPGTRLLVL.

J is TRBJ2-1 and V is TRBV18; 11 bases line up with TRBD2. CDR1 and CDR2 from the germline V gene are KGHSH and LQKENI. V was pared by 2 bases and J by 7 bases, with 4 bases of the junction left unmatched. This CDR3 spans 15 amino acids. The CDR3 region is CASSPISGRGNEQFF. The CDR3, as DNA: TGTGCCAGCTCACCAATTAGCGGGAGGGGGAATGAGCAGTTCTTC.

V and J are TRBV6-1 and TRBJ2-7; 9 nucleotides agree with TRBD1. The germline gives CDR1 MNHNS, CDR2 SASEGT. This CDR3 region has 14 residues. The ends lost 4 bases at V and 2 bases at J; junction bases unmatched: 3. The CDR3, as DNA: TGTGCCAGCAGTGTCCGGGACAGGGCCTACGAGCAGTACTTC. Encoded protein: CASSVRDRAYEQYF.

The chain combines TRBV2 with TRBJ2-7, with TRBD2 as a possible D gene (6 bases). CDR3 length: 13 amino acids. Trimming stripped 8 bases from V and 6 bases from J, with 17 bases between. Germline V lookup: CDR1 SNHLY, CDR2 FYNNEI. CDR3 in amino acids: CASRPPGGGEQYF. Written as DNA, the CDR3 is TGTGCCAGCCGCCCGCCTGGGGGAGGCGAGCAGTACTTC.

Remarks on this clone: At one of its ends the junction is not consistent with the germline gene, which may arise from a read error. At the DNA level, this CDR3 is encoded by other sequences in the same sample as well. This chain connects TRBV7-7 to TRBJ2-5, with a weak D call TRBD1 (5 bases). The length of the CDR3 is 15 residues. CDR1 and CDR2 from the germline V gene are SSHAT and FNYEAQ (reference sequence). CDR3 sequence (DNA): TGTGCTAGCAGGCAACGTCAGGGCTCCCAAGAGACCCAGTACTTC. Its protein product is CASRQRQGSQETQYF.

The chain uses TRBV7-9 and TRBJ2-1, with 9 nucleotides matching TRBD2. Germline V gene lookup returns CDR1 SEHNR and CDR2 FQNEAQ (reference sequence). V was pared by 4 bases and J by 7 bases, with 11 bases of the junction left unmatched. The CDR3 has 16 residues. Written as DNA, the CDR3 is TGTGCCAGCAGCTCCTTACTGGGCGGGAGGGGTAATGAGCAGTTCTTC. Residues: CASSSLLGGRGNEQFF.

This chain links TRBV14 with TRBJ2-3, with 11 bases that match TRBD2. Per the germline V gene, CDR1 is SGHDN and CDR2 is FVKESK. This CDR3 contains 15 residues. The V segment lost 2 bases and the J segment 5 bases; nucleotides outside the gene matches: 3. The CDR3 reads CASSQRLAGGDTQYF. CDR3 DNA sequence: TGTGCCAGCAGCCAACGGCTAGCGGGAGGAGATACGCAGTATTTT.

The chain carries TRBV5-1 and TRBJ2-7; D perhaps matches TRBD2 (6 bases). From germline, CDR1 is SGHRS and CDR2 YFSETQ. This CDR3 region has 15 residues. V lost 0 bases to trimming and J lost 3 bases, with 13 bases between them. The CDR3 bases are TGCGCCAGCAGCTTGGCCGGCGGGCGGGGCTACGAGCAGTACTTC. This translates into CASSLAGGRGYEQYF.

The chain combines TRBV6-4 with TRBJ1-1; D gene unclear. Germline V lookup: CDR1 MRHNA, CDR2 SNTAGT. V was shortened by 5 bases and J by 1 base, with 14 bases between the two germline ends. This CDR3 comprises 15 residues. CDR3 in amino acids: CASSQVGEENTEAFF. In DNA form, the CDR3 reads TGTGCCAGCAGTCAAGTAGGCGAGGAGAACACTGAAGCTTTCTTT.

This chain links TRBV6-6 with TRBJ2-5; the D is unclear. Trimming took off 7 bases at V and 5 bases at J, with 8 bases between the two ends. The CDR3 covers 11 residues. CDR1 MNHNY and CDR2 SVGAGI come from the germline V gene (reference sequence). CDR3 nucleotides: TGTGCCAGCACCGGAGCGGAGACCCAGTACTTC. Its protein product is CASTGAETQYF.

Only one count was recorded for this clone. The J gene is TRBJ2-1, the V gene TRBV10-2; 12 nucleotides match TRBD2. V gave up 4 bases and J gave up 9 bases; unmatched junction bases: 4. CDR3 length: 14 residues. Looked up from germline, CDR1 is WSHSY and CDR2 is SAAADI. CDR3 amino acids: CASSGGLAGSEQFF. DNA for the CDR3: TGCGCCAGCAGTGGGGGACTAGCGGGTAGTGAGCAGTTCTTC.